These 6 T cell receptor beta chains came from one sample sequenced in a study of post-analysis software for immune sequencing data. Carried by the TCR beta cDNA libraries were unique molecular identifiers. TCRdb analysed the PCR reads with MiXCR anew, one entry per CDR3 protein. The profile shows hundreds of thousands of distinct CDR3 sequences, approximately 59% of them singletons. General study points: Elevated frequency relative to controls characterized roughly 5 TRBV segments in patients, TRBV5-6, TRBV5-1 and TRBV20-1 among them.

Their specific antigens are unknown. The specimen sequenced was blood. The source is a girl aged 2-9 years with multiple sclerosis.

This chain uses TRBV20-1 with TRBJ2-7; 9 bases line up with TRBD1. Germline assignment: CDR1 DFQATT and CDR2 SNEGSKA (reference sequence). There are 13 residues in the CDR3. Losses at the gene ends were 1 base for V and 2 bases for J; bases not matched to a gene: 0. CDR3 in DNA: TGCAGTGCTAGAGGGGACAGGGCCTACGAGCAGTACTTC. Its protein is CSARGDRAYEQYF.

The chain uses TRBV15 and TRBJ2-5; D ambiguous. V was clipped by 0 bases and J by 2 bases, with 19 bases between them. The length of the CDR3 is 18 residues. Germline V gene data show CDR1 as LNHNV and CDR2 as YYDKDF (reference sequence). This CDR3 is CATSREYSSWGTQETQYF. CDR3 DNA: TGTGCCACCAGCAGAGAATATTCAAGTTGGGGTACTCAAGAGACCCAGTACTTC.

The chain has TRBV7-6 and TRBJ2-7, with 7 bases identical to TRBD2. The germline gives CDR1 SGHVS, CDR2 FNYEAQ. The CDR3 runs to 13 residues. J gave up 9 bases and V 3 bases, and 8 bases lay outside the gene matches. The CDR3 bases are TGTGCCAGCAGCTTGGGCGGGAGCGGGGTGCAGTACTTC. Encoded protein: CASSLGGSGVQYF.

The gene calls are TRBV3-1 and TRBJ1-1, with a weak D call TRBD1 (6 bases). Trimming removed 2 bases at V and 0 bases at J, with 10 bases between. The CDR3 is 15 residues long. Germline CDR1 is LGHDT and CDR2 is YNNKEL (reference sequence). Here the CDR3 reads CASSQSGALNTEAFF. In DNA, the CDR3 is TGTGCCAGCAGCCAATCGGGGGCCTTGAACACTGAAGCTTTCTTT. Based on the CDR3 plus reference TRBV3-1 and TRBJ1-1, the full variable domain is DTAVSQTPKYLVTQMGNDKSIKCEQNLGHDTMYWYKQDSKKFLKIMFSYNNKELIINETVPNRFSPKSPDKAHLNLHINSLELGDSAVYFCASSQSGALNTEAFFGQGTRLTVV.

This clonotype was seen a few times. The chain is built from TRBV29-1 and TRBJ1-5, with 8 bases lining up with TRBD1. CDR1 is SQVTM, CDR2 ANQGSEA, per germline. This CDR3 comprises 15 residues. Trimming removed 6 bases from V and 3 bases from J; junction bases left unmatched: 10. In nucleotides, the CDR3 is TGCAGCGTCGACAAAACAGGGGGTACCAATCAGCCCCAGCATTTT. This encodes CSVDKTGGTNQPQHF.

J is TRBJ2-3 and V is TRBV15; no definite D call. In germline, CDR1 is LNHNV, CDR2 YYDKDF (reference sequence). The CDR3 runs 16 residues. Trimming left V 0 bases short and J 3 bases short, with 13 bases between. The DNA of the CDR3 is TGTGCCACCAGCAGAGAAAGGATGTCCCTTACAGATACGCAGTATTTT. Translating it yields CATSRERMSLTDTQYF. The full variable domain, in which reference TRBV15 and TRBJ2-3 provide the parts outside the CDR3, is DAMVIQNPRYQVTQFGKPVTLSCSQTLNHNVMYWYQQKSSQAPKLLFHYYDKDFNNEADTPDNFQSRRPNTSFCFLDIRSPGLGDTAMYLCATSRERMSLTDTQYFGPGTRLTVL.